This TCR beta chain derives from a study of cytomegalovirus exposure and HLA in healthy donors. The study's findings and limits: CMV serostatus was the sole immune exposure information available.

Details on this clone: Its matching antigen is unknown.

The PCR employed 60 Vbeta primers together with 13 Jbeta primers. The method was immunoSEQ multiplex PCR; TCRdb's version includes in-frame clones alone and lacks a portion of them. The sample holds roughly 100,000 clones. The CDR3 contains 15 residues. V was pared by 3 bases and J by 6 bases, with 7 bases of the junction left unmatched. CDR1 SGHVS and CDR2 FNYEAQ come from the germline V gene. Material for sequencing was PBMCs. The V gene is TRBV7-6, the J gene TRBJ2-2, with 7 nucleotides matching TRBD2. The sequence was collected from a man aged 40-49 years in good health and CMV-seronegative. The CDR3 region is CASSLTSRGAGELFF. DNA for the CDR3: TGTGCCAGCAGCTTGACTAGCCGAGGTGCCGGGGAGCTGTTTTTT.